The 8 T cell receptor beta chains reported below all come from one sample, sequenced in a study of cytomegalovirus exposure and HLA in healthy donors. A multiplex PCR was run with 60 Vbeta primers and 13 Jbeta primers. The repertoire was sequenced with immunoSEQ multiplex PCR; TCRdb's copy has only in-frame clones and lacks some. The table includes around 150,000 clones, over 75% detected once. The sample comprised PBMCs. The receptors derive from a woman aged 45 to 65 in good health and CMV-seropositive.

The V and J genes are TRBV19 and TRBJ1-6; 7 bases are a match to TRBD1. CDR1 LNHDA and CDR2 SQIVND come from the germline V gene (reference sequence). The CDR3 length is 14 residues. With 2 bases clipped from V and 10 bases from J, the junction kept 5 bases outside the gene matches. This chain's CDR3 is CASSISQGESPLHF. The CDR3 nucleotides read TGTGCCAGTAGTATATCGCAGGGGGAATCACCCCTCCACTTT.

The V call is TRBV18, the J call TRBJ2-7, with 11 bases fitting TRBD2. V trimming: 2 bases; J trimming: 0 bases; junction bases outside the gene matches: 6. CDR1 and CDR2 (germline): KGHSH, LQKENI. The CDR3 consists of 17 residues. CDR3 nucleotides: TGTGCCAGCTCACCAGGACCGGGACTAGCGGACTCCTACGAGCAGTACTTC. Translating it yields CASSPGPGLADSYEQYF.

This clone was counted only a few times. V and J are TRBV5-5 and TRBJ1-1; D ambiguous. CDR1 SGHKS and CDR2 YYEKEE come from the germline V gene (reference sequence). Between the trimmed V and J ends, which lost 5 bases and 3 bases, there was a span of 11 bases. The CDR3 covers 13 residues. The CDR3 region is CASRFTRDTEAFF. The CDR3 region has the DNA TGTGCCAGCAGGTTCACTCGGGACACTGAAGCTTTCTTT. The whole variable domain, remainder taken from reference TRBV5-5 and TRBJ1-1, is DAGVTQSPTHLIKTRGQQVTLRCSPISGHKSVSWYQQVLGQGPQFIFQYYEKEERGRGNFPDRFSARQFPNYSSELNVNALLLGDSALYLCASRFTRDTEAFFGQGTRLTVV.

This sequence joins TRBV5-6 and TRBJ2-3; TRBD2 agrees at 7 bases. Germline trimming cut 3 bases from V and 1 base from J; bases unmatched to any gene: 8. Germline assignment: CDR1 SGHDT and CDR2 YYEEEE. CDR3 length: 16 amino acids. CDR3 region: CASSWKTSAGTDTQYF. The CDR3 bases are TGTGCCAGCAGCTGGAAAACTAGCGCCGGCACAGATACGCAGTATTTT.

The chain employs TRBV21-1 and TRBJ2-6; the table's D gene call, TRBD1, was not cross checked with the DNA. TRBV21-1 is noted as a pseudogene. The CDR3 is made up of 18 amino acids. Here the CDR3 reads CASSKRGRPSSGANVLTF. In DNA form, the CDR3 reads TGTGCCAGCAGCAAAAGGGGTCGACCGAGCTCTGGGGCCAACGTCCTGACTTTC.

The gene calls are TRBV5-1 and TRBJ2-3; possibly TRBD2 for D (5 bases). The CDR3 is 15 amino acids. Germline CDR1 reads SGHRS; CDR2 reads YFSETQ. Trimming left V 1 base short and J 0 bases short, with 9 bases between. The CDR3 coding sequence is TGCGCCAGCAGCTTGTTCGGGAAGAGCACAGATACGCAGTATTTT. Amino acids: CASSLFGKSTDTQYF.

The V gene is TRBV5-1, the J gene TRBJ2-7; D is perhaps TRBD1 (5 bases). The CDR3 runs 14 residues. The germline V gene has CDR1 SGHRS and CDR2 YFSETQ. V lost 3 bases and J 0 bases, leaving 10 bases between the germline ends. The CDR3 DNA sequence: TGCGCCAGCAGCTCCGACAGCATCTCCTACGAGCAGTACTTC. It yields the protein CASSSDSISYEQYF.

DNA of the CDR3: TGTGCCAGCAGCGGGACAAGGGGAAACACCATATATTTT. Encoded protein: CASSGTRGNTIYF. The chain is built from TRBV5-4 and TRBJ1-3, with a weak D call TRBD1 (6 bases). In germline, CDR1 is SGHNT, CDR2 YYREEE (reference sequence). With 4 bases removed from V and 4 bases from J, the gap between germline ends came to 9 bases. The CDR3 totals 13 residues.